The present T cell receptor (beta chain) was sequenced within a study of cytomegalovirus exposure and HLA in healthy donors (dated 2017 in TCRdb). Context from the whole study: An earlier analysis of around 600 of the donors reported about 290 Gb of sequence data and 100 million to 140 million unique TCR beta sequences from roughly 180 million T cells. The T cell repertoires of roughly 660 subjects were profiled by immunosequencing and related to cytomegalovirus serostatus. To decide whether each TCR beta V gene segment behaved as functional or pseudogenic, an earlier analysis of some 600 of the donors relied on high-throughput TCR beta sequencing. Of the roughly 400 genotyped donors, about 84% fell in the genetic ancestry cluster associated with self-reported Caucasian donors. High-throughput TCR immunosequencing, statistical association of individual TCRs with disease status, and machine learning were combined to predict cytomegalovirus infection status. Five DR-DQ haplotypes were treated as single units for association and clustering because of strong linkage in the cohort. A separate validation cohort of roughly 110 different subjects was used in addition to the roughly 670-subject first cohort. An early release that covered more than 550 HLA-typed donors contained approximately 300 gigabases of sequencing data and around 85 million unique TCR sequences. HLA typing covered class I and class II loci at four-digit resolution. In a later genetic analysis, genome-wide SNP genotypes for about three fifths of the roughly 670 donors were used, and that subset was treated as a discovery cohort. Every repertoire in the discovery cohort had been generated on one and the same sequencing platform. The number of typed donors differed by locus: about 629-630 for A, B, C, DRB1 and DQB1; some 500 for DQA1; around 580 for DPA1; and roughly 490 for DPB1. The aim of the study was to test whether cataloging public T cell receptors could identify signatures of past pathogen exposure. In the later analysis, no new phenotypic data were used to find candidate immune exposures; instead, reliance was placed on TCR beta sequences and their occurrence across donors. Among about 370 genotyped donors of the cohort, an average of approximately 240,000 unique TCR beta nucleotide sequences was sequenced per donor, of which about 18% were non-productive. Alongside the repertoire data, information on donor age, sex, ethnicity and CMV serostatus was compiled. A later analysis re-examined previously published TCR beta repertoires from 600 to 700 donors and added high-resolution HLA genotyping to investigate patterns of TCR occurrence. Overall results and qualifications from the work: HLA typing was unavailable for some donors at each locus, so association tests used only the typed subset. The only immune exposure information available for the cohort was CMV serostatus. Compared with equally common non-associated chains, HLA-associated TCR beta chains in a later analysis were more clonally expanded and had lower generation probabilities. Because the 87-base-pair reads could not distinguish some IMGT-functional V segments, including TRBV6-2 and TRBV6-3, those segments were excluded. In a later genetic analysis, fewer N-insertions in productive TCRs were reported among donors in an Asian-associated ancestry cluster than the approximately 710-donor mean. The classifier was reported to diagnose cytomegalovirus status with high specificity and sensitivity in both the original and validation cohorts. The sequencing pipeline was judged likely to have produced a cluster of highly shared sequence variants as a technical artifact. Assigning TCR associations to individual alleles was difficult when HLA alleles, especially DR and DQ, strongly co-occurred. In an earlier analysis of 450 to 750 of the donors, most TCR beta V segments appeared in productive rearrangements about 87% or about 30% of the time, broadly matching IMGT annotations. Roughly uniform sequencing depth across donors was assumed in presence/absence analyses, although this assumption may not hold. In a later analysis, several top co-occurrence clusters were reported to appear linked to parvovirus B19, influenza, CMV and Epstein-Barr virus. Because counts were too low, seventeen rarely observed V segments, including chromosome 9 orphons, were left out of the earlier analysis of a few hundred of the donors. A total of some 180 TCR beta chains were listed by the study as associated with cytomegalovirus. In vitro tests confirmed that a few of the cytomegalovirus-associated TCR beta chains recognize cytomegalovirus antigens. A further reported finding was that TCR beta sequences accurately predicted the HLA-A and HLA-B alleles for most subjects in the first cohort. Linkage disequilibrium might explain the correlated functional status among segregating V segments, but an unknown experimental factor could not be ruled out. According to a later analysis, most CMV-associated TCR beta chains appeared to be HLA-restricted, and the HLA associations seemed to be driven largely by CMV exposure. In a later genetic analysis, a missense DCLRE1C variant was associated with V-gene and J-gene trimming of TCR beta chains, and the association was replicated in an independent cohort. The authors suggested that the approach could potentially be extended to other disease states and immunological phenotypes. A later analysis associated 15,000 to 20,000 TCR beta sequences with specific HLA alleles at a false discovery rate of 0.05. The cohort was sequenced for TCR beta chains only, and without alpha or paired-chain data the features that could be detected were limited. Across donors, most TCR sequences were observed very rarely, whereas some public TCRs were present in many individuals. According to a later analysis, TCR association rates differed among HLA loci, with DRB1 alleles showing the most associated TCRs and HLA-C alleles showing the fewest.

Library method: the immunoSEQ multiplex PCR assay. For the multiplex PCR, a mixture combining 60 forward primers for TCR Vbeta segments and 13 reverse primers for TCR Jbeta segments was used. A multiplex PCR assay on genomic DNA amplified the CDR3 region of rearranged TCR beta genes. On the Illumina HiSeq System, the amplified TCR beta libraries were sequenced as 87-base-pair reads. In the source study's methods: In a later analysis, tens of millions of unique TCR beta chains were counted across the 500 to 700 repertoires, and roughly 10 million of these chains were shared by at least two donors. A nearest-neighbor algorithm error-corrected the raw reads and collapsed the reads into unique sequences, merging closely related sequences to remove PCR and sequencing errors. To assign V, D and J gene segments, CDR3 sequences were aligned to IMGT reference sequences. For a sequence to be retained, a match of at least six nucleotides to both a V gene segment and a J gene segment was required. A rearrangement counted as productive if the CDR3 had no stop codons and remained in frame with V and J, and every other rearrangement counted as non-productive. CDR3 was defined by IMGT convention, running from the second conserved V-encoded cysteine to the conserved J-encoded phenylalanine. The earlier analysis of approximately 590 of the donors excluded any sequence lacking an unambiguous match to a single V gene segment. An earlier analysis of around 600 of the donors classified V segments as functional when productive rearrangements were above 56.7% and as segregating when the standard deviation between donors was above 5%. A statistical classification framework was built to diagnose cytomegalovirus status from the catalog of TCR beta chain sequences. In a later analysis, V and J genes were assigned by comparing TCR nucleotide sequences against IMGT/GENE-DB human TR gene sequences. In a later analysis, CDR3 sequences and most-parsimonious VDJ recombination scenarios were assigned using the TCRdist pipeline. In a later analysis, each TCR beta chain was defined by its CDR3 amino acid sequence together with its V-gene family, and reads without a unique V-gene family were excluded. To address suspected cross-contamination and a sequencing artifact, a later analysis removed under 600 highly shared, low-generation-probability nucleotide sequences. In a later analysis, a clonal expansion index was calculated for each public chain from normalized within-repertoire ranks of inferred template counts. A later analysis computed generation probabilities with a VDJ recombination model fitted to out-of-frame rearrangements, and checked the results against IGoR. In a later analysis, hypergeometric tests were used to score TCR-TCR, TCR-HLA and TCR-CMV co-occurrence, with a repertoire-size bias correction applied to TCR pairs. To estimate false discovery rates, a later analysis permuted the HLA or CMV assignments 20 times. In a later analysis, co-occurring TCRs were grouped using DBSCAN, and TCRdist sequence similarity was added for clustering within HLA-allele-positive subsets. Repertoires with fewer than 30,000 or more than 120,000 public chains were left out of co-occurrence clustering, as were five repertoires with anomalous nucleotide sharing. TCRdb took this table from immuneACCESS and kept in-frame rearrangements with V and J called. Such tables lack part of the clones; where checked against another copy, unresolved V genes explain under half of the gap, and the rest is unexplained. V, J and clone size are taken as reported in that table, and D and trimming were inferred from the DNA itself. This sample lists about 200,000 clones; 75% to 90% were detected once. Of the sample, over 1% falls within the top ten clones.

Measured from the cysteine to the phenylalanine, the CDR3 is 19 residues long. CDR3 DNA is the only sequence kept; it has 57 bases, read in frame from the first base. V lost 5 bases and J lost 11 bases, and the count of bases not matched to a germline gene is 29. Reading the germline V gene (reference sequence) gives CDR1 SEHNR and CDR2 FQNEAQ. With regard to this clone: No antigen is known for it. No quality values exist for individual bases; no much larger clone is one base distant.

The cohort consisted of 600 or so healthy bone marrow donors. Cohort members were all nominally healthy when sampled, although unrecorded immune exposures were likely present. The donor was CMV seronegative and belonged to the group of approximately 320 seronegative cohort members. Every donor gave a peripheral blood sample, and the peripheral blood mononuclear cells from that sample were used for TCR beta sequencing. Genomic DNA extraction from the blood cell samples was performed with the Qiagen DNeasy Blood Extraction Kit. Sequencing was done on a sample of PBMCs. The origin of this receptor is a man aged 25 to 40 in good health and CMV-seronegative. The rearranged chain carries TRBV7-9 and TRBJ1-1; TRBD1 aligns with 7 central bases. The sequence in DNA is TGTGCCAGCAGCCCACCAGGGTGGTCCAGACAGGGTGCTGGCACTCTGGCTTTCTTT. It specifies CASSPPGWSRQGAGTLAFF.